This T cell receptor (beta chain) was identified during a study of blood T cells in healthy people across ages. Donor samples were obtained from healthy Caucasian individuals from Russia, aged roughly 6 to 95. Around 10 milliliters was the volume of peripheral blood drawn from each donor. Next came a second PCR, run for roughly 6 to 11 cycles, which used a sample-barcoded 5' primer along with a J-beta primer mix. Each cDNA molecule, via a template-switch adaptor with 12 random nucleotides, was tagged. MiXCR, run by TCRdb on the 5' RACE reads, gives a single entry per CDR3 protein. The data hold about 1,600,000 distinct CDR3 sequences, with about 43% observed a single time. This clonotype was counted only a few times. The CDR3 spans 14 residues. V lost 0 bases to trimming and J lost 4 bases, with 8 bases between them. In germline, CDR1 is LGHDT, CDR2 YNNKEL (reference sequence).

The TCR comes from a woman aged 18-29 years in good health. This chain joins TRBV3-1 and TRBJ2-3, with D tentatively TRBD1 (6 bases). Sequencing input: blood. CDR3 loop: CASSQDWTADTQYF. CDR3 in DNA: TGTGCCAGCAGCCAAGATTGGACAGCAGATACGCAGTATTTT.